This T cell receptor beta chain was sequenced for a study of shared clonotypes between healthy human individuals. An assay was performed, and its level was deep. Sequenced by immunoSEQ multiplex PCR; TCRdb stores in-frame clones only, minus some. Here the sample spans about 2 million clones, about 94% being singletons. Naive CD8 populations comprised CD45RO-negative cells positively selected for CCR7, excluding terminally differentiated effector memory CD45RA+ cells. Source material: naive CD8+ T cells sorted from blood. The receptor was isolated from a man between 18 and 29 years old in good health.

The CDR3 DNA is TGCGCCAGCAGTTTCGGGACTCCCAATGAGCAGTTCTTC. It is translated as CASSFGTPNEQFF. The chain couples TRBV5-1 to TRBJ2-1, with D possibly TRBD2 on 6 matching bases. Per germline, CDR1 SGHRS and CDR2 YFSETQ. V lost 5 bases and J 6 bases, leaving 12 bases between the germline ends. CDR3 size: 13 residues.